This T cell receptor (beta chain) was obtained from a study of blood T cell repertoires in COVID-19. Background on the study: Collection of acute and convalescent COVID-19 samples took place in the United States, Italy and Spain. PBMCs, B-cell-depleted T cells, or T cells provided the cDNA or gDNA that made up the material.

Germline CDR1 is ENHRY and CDR2 is SYGVKD. The CDR3 covers 14 residues. V was pared by 8 bases and J by 3 bases, with 7 bases of the junction left unmatched. Per the original data handling: Counts of nucleated cells, estimated from reference gene primer amplification, were obtained. This table comes from immunoSEQ multiplex PCR, and its TCRdb copy is limited to in-frame clones, with some not included. The D gene and trimming were derived from the DNA, and the V and J assignments and clone size from that table. The sample has around 110,000 clones, approximately 88% seen once; the top ten hold approximately 5%.

Sequenced sample: peripheral blood. The chain joins TRBV10-3 to TRBJ1-1; 9 bases match TRBD1. The receptor comes from a man aged 35 to 55 with active or convalescent COVID-19. For the CDR3, the DNA is TGTGCCATCGGCCTACAGGGGGCTTACACTGAAGCTTTCTTT. Its protein is CAIGLQGAYTEAFF.